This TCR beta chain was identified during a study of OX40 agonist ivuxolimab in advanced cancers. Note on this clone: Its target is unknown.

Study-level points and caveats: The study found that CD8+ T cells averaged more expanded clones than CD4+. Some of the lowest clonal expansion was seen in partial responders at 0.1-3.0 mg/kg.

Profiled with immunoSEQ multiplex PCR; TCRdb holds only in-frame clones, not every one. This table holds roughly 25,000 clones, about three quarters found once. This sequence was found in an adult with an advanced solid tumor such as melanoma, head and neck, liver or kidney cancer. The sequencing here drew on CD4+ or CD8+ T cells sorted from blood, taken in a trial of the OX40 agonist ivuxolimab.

The CDR3 DNA sequence: TGTGCCACCAGCAGAGGGACAGGGAGAGGCAATCAGCCCCAGCATTTT. Encoded protein: CATSRGTGRGNQPQHF. The genes are TRBV15 and TRBJ1-5; 8 bases map to TRBD1. V gave up 1 base and J gave up 2 bases; unmatched junction bases: 4. The CDR3 contains 16 residues. From germline, CDR1 is LNHNV and CDR2 YYDKDF (reference sequence).